Following are 19 T cell receptor beta chains from one sample sequenced in a study of T cell repertoires in cytomegalovirus infection. A single record per CDR3 protein comes from TCRdb applying MiXCR to the reads. The sample shows 200,000 to 300,000 distinct CDR3 sequences, around 6.2% of them seen only once. The sample taken for sequencing was PBMCs. Every receptor here comes from a human donor in good health (CMV status not recorded). Some clones in this sample may be carry-over from other donors' samples.

In this sample, this clonotype turned up a few times. The chain carries TRBV6-2 or TRBV6-3 and TRBJ1-1; D ambiguous. Germline V gene lookup returns CDR1 MNHEY and CDR2 SVGEGT. V was cut by 7 bases and J by 1 base, with 7 bases left in between. The CDR3 loop spans 12 amino acids. CDR3 sequence (DNA): TGTGCCAGCAACCGAGAGAACACTGAAGCTTTCTTT. Its protein product is CASNRENTEAFF.

The chain carries TRBV6-2 or TRBV6-3 and TRBJ2-3; D might be TRBD2 (5 bases). Trimming took 3 bases from V and 2 from J, leaving 12 bases between them. The CDR3 contains 15 residues. Germline CDR1 is MNHEY and CDR2 is SVGEGT. In DNA, the CDR3 is TGTGCCAGCAGTTATCCGAGGGAGTACACAGATACGCAGTATTTT. Its translation: CASSYPREYTDTQYF.

V usage is TRBV6-6 and J usage is TRBJ2-3; TRBD2 matches at 11 bases. This CDR3 region has 17 residues. Germline V gene lookup returns CDR1 MNHNY and CDR2 SVGAGI (reference sequence). The junction had 10 bases not matched to a gene; V was cut back by 0 bases and J by 8 bases. The CDR3 DNA reads as TGTGCCAGCAGTTACTCTGGACCTAGCGGGGGGTTAGGTACGCAGTATTTT. Amino acid sequence: CASSYSGPSGGLGTQYF.

This clonotype was observed many times. V usage is TRBV20-1 and J usage is TRBJ2-7; 8 nucleotides line up with TRBD2. The CDR3 length is 13 residues. In germline, CDR1 is DFQATT, CDR2 SNEGSKA (reference sequence). After removal of 6 bases from V and 7 bases from J, the junction contained 11 bases not matched to a gene. CDR3 DNA: TGCAGTGCAAGGGACGGGGGGGTTGGTGAGCAGTACTTC. Its protein is CSARDGGVGEQYF.

This clonotype appeared many times. J is TRBJ1-1 and V is TRBV7-2; the D is unclear. Germline V gene lookup returns CDR1 SGHTA and CDR2 FQGNSA. Trimming pared 1 base from V and 1 base from J, leaving 7 bases between. The CDR3 spans 14 residues. CDR3 bases: TGTGCCAGCAGCTTAGAGAGTAGGAACACTGAAGCTTTCTTT. Its translation is CASSLESRNTEAFF.

This clonotype was counted many times. This chain joins TRBV7-9 and TRBJ1-2; D is undetermined. The V and J ends lost 5 bases and 0 bases respectively, with 7 bases between them. CDR1 and CDR2 (germline): SEHNR, FQNEAQ (reference sequence). This CDR3 is built from 13 residues. CDR3 bases: TGTGCCAGCAGCACCACCGCTAACTATGGCTACACCTTC. This sequence encodes CASSTTANYGYTF.

Many counts were recorded for this clonotype. The rearrangement joins TRBV29-1 to TRBJ2-6; 7 bases match TRBD1. Unmatched junction bases numbered 11, after V lost 6 bases and J lost 0 bases. The CDR3 has 17 residues. Germline CDR1 and CDR2: SQVTM and ANQGSEA. This CDR3 is CSVSGGTVASGANVLTF. The CDR3 DNA follows: TGCAGCGTCTCAGGTGGGACAGTTGCCTCTGGGGCCAACGTCCTGACTTTC. Full variable domain (rest looked up from reference TRBV29-1 and TRBJ2-6): SAVISQKPSRDICQRGTSLTIQCQVDSQVTMMFWYRQQPGQSLTLIATANQGSEATYESGFVIDKFPISRPNLTFSTLTVSNMSPEDSSIYLCSVSGGTVASGANVLTFGAGSRLTVL.

This clonotype was seen ten or more times. The J gene is TRBJ1-2, the V gene TRBV7-2; D gene unclear. Deletions cut 3 bases from V and 5 bases from J, with 7 bases between. This CDR3 is 12 amino acids long. Germline CDR1 SGHTA, CDR2 FQGNSA. The CDR3 spells CASSFSLYGYTF. For the CDR3, the DNA is TGTGCCAGCAGCTTTTCGCTTTATGGCTACACCTTC.

The rearrangement links TRBV30 to TRBJ1-1; D is unresolved. This CDR3 region has 13 residues. The germline V and J ends were trimmed by 3 bases and 2 bases, with 10 bases remaining between them. CDR1 is GTSNPN, CDR2 SVGIG, per germline (reference sequence). CDR3 loop: CAWRLVVNTEAFF. CDR3 in DNA: TGTGCCTGGAGACTTGTGGTAAACACTGAAGCTTTCTTT. The complete variable domain, with remaining parts taken from reference TRBV30 and TRBJ1-1, reads SQTIHQWPATLVQPVGSPLSLECTVEGTSNPNLYWYRQAAGRGLQLLFYSVGIGQISSEVPQNLSASRPQDRQFILSSKKLLLSDSGFYLCAWRLVVNTEAFFGQGTRLTVV.

The chain is built from TRBV30 and TRBJ2-7, with D tentatively TRBD1 or TRBD2 (5 bases each). The CDR3 length is 15 residues. CDR1 and CDR2 from the germline V gene are GTSNPN and SVGIG (reference sequence). The V end lost 2 bases, the J end lost 6 bases, and 20 bases lay between the germline ends. The CDR3 spells CAWSTPGTQSGEQYF. For the CDR3, the DNA is TGTGCCTGGAGTACCCCCGGGACCCAGTCGGGCGAGCAGTACTTC.

There are a few counts of this clonotype. This chain joins TRBV6-5 and TRBJ1-6; D remains ambiguous. Germline CDR1 and CDR2: MNHEY and SVGAGI. CDR3 length: 18 amino acids. The V and J ends lost 6 bases and 7 bases respectively, with 25 bases between them. Here the CDR3 DNA reads TGTGCCAGCAGCTCTTCCCGCCAGTGGGCAGGAGAAAATTCACCCCTCCACTTT. It specifies CASSSSRQWAGENSPLHF.

In this sample, this clonotype turned up many times. The V and J genes are TRBV6-2 or TRBV6-3 and TRBJ2-7; D gene unclear. Trimming removed 4 bases from V and 0 bases from J, with 13 bases in between. Germline CDR1 is MNHEY and CDR2 is SVGEGT. The length of the CDR3 is 15 residues. CDR3 region: CASSFSSTLSYEQYF. The CDR3 DNA follows: TGTGCCAGCAGTTTCAGTTCGACACTCTCCTACGAGCAGTACTTC.

This clonotype was counted ten times or more. V usage is TRBV14 and J usage is TRBJ2-4; D is possibly TRBD1 or TRBD2 (5 bases each). The CDR3 is 14 amino acids. Germline V gives CDR1 SGHDN, CDR2 FVKESK. V gave up 1 base and J gave up 3 bases, with 7 bases separating them. This CDR3 reads CASSQVGVKNIQYF. The CDR3 nucleotides read TGTGCCAGCAGCCAAGTGGGGGTCAAAAACATTCAGTACTTC. The full variable domain, completed using reference TRBV14 and TRBJ2-4, is EAGVTQFPSHSVIEKGQTVTLRCDPISGHDNLYWYRRVMGKEIKFLLHFVKESKQDESGMPNNRFLAERTGGTYSTLKVQPAELEDSGVYFCASSQVGVKNIQYFGAGTRLSVL.

This clonotype appeared many times. V usage is TRBV11-3 and J usage is TRBJ2-7; D tentatively reads TRBD1 or TRBD2 (5 bases each). Between the trimmed V and J ends, which lost 6 bases and 0 bases, there was a span of 9 bases. Germline CDR1 is SGHNT and CDR2 is YENEEA. CDR3 length equals 13 residues. CDR3 residues: CASSRGFSYEQYF. CDR3 bases: TGTGCCAGCAGTCGGGGCTTCTCCTACGAGCAGTACTTC.

In this sample, this clonotype turned up many times. This sequence joins TRBV7-2 and TRBJ2-2; 10 bases agree with TRBD2. This CDR3 is 17 amino acids long. The germline CDR1 and CDR2 sequences are SGHTA and FQGNSA. V lost 5 bases, J lost 1 base, and 7 bases stayed unmatched. The CDR3 loop reads CASSAGLADLNTGELFF. The DNA for the CDR3 is TGTGCCAGCAGCGCAGGACTAGCGGACCTGAACACCGGGGAGCTGTTTTTT.

In its sample, this clonotype was seen many times. The chain combines TRBV29-1 with TRBJ1-2; 10 bases fit TRBD1. CDR3 size: 13 residues. J was trimmed by 4 bases and V by 7 bases; bases with no gene match: 6. Germline-derived CDR1 and CDR2 are SQVTM and ANQGSEA. This CDR3 is CSGSGTGAYGYTF. CDR3 coding DNA: TGCAGCGGATCCGGGACAGGGGCCTATGGCTACACCTTC.

This clonotype has ten or more counts. This chain links TRBV29-1 with TRBJ1-2, with a weak D call TRBD1 (5 bases). Trimming took off 7 bases at V and 4 bases at J, with 13 bases between the two ends. The CDR3 consists of 12 residues. Germline V gene lookup returns CDR1 SQVTM and CDR2 ANQGSEA. DNA for the CDR3: TGCAGCGGCACCTCCGGGGGCTATGGCTACACCTTC. Protein product: CSGTSGGYGYTF.

This clonotype was counted at least ten times. This chain uses TRBV5-4 with TRBJ2-5; 8 bases match TRBD2. V shed 1 base and J 4 bases; nucleotides not matched to a gene: 6. Germline V gene data show CDR1 as SGHNT and CDR2 as YYREEE (reference sequence). The CDR3 spans 15 residues. CDR3 bases: TGTGCCAGCAGCTTGAATCGGGGGGGCGGAGAGACCCAGTACTTC. This encodes CASSLNRGGGETQYF.

The table lists this clonotype with many counts. CDR3: CASSQGPVAGPGGGELFF. Here the CDR3 DNA reads TGCGCCAGCAGCCAAGGACCTGTGGCGGGCCCTGGGGGTGGGGAGCTGTTTTTT. V gene TRBV4-1 combines with J gene TRBJ2-2; D possibly matches TRBD1 or TRBD2 (5 bases each). V lost 1 base to trimming and J lost 8 bases, with 23 bases between them. The length of the CDR3 is 18 residues. Looked up from germline, CDR1 is MGHRA and CDR2 is YSYEKL.